The next 18 T cell receptor beta chains were all read from a single sample in a study of post-analysis software for immune sequencing data. Study results and caveats: Five or six TRBV segments, TRBV5-6, TRBV5-1 and TRBV20-1 among them, were found more frequent in patients than controls.

Included in the TCR beta cDNA libraries were unique molecular identifiers. MiXCR, applied by TCRdb to the PCR reads, yields one record per CDR3 protein. The table includes hundreds of thousands of distinct CDR3 sequences, roughly 45% detected once. These TCRs are of unknown antigen specificity. Sequenced sample: blood. The receptors stem from a girl under 18 with multiple sclerosis.

This clonotype has only one observation. The CDR3 protein is CASSPGTGINEQYF. In DNA, the CDR3 is TGTGCCAGCAGTCCCGGGACAGGGATTAACGAGCAGTACTTC. V and J are TRBV28 and TRBJ2-7; 9 nucleotides agree with TRBD1. V dropped 5 bases and J dropped 5; count of bases not matched to a gene: 7. This CDR3 spans 14 amino acids. Germline lookup yields CDR1 MDHEN and CDR2 SYDVKM. The full variable domain, in which reference TRBV28 and TRBJ2-7 provide the parts outside the CDR3, is DVKVTQSSRYLVKRTGEKVFLECVQDMDHENMFWYRQDPGLGLRLIYFSYDVKMKEKGDIPEGYSVSREKKERFSLILESASTNQTSMYLCASSPGTGINEQYFGPGTRLTVT.

This clonotype was counted between two and nine times. V is TRBV12-5 and J is TRBJ2-7; TRBD1 aligns across 9 bases. V shed 3 bases, J shed 2 bases, and the junction held 17 bases outside the gene matches. This CDR3 contains 19 residues. Germline V gene sequence: CDR1 LGHNT, CDR2 FRNRAP. CDR3 region: CASGLPRDREVSSTYEQYF. The CDR3 DNA is TGTGCTAGTGGTTTACCTCGGGACAGGGAAGTTAGTTCGACCTACGAGCAGTACTTC.

The rearrangement links TRBV24-1 to TRBJ2-1; no clear D. Trimming left V 1 base short and J 6 bases short, with 3 bases between. This CDR3 region has 12 residues. Germline V gene lookup returns CDR1 KGHDR and CDR2 SFDVKD. The CDR3 protein is CATSDFANEQFF. For the CDR3, the DNA is TGTGCCACCAGTGATTTTGCCAATGAGCAGTTCTTC.

The CDR3 sequence is CASSFVGLYGYTF. The CDR3 bases are TGTGCCAGCAGTTTTGTTGGGCTCTATGGCTACACCTTC. J is TRBJ1-2 and V is TRBV28, with D unresolved. Germline CDR1 reads MDHEN; CDR2 reads SYDVKM. This CDR3 spans 13 amino acids. Between the trimmed V and J ends, which lost 3 bases and 4 bases, there was a span of 9 bases.

V is TRBV7-2 and J is TRBJ2-1, with 7 bases fitting TRBD1. This CDR3 is built from 14 residues. Germline assignment: CDR1 SGHTA and CDR2 FQGNSA. The V gene end was trimmed by 5 bases and the J gene end by 7 bases; junction bases not matched to a gene: 8. The CDR3: CASSQPWTGNEQFF. The CDR3 nucleotides read TGTGCCAGCAGCCAACCCTGGACAGGTAATGAGCAGTTCTTC.

This clonotype was seen a few times. The chain uses TRBV7-2 and TRBJ2-5, with D perhaps matching TRBD2 (5 bases). This CDR3 has 14 amino acids. The germline gives CDR1 SGHTA, CDR2 FQGNSA. V lost 1 base, J lost 7 bases, and 13 bases lay in between. The CDR3, as DNA: TGTGCCAGCAGCTTAGGCAGGACTGAAGGGACCCAGTACTTC. Protein product: CASSLGRTEGTQYF.

This clonotype was picked up one time. The V call is TRBV28, the J call TRBJ2-3; D possibly matches TRBD1 or TRBD2 (5 bases each). Germline V CDR1 and CDR2: MDHEN, SYDVKM. Between the trimmed V and J ends, which lost 4 bases and 13 bases, there was a span of 15 bases. CDR3 length equals 12 residues. DNA of the CDR3: TGTGCCAGCAGTTCGTATAGTGTGGGGGAGTATTTT. The encoded protein is CASSSYSVGEYF.

The CDR3 nucleotides are TGTGCCAGCAGCTTAGTAGTCGGACTAGCGGATTACAATGAGCAGTTCTTC. It yields the protein CASSLVVGLADYNEQFF. V is TRBV7-2 and J is TRBJ2-1; 10 nucleotides align to TRBD2. The CDR3 length is 17 residues. CDR1 is SGHTA, CDR2 FQGNSA, per germline. With V trimmed by 1 base and J by 4 bases, 7 bases remained unmatched.

J is TRBJ2-1 and V is TRBV9; TRBD1 agrees at 9 bases. The germline CDR1 and CDR2 sequences are SGDLS and YYNGEE. Trimming took 5 bases from V and 2 from J; bases not matched to a gene: 8. This CDR3 spans 16 amino acids. The CDR3 region has the DNA TGTGCCAGCAGTAGAAGGGGGACAGGGCCCTACAATGAGCAGTTCTTC. Translation: CASSRRGTGPYNEQFF.

The chain employs TRBV7-9 and TRBJ2-5, with 10 bases identical to TRBD2. Per germline, CDR1 SEHNR and CDR2 FQNEAQ (reference sequence). The CDR3 consists of 15 residues. V shed 5 bases and J 7 bases; nucleotides not matched to a gene: 10. For the CDR3, the DNA is TGTGCCAGCAGCCCAACTAGCGGGAATCATGGGACCCAGTACTTC. This sequence encodes CASSPTSGNHGTQYF.

The J gene is TRBJ1-2, the V gene TRBV29-1, with TRBD1 matching 8 bases. Germline V lookup: CDR1 SQVTM, CDR2 ANQGSEA. The CDR3 extends over 14 amino acids. J was trimmed by 6 bases and V by 7 bases; bases with no gene match: 13. CDR3 in amino acids: CSARTGLHKDGYTF. The CDR3 DNA reads TGCAGCGCTAGGACAGGGTTACACAAGGATGGCTACACCTTC.

V gene TRBV28 combines with J gene TRBJ2-1, with unresolved D. The germline V gene has CDR1 MDHEN and CDR2 SYDVKM. CDR3 length equals 13 residues. The germline V and J ends were trimmed by 6 bases and 5 bases, with 11 bases remaining between them. CDR3 region: CASSHSTHNEQFF. DNA of the CDR3: TGTGCCAGCAGCCACAGTACACACAATGAGCAGTTCTTC.

V gene TRBV20-1 combines with J gene TRBJ2-3; 9 nucleotides agree with TRBD2. The junction had 15 bases not matched to a gene; V was cut back by 1 base and J by 1 base. The CDR3 length is 19 residues. Germline CDR1 is DFQATT and CDR2 is SNEGSKA (reference sequence). CDR3 coding DNA: TGCAGTGCTAGAGGAACTGCGGGAGGGCCCACTCTTCGCACAGATACGCAGTATTTT. It yields the protein CSARGTAGGPTLRTDTQYF.

This clonotype ranks as medium-sized (0.01 to 0.1%). The J gene is TRBJ2-1, the V gene TRBV20-1; 8 positions match TRBD2. This CDR3 has 15 amino acids. V dropped 0 bases and J dropped 2; count of bases not matched to a gene: 3. Germline CDR1 reads DFQATT; CDR2 reads SNEGSKA (reference sequence). This chain's CDR3 is CSARDPGGPYNEQFF. DNA for the CDR3: TGCAGTGCTAGAGACCCGGGAGGGCCCTACAATGAGCAGTTCTTC.

This clonotype came up a few times. This rearrangement joins TRBV28 to TRBJ2-7, with TRBD2 matching 9 bases. This CDR3 has 12 residues. The germline V gene encodes CDR1 MDHEN and CDR2 SYDVKM. The V and J ends lost 11 bases and 0 bases, in that order; junction bases with no gene match: 2. The chain's CDR3 is CACSGGSYEQYF. CDR3 DNA: TGTGCCTGTAGCGGGGGCTCCTACGAGCAGTACTTC.

This chain connects TRBV7-9 to TRBJ2-1; D is uncertain. The CDR3 has 12 amino acids. V was pared by 6 bases and J by 8 bases, with 11 bases between. Germline loops: CDR1 SEHNR, CDR2 FQNEAQ (reference sequence). The CDR3 coding sequence is TGTGCCAGCAGTCCTTCCGTAGATGAGCAGTTCTTC. Its protein is CASSPSVDEQFF.

V usage is TRBV30 and J usage is TRBJ1-1; D not resolved. Between the trimmed V and J ends, which lost 5 bases and 1 base, there was a span of 5 bases. CDR3 length equals 11 residues. Germline loops: CDR1 GTSNPN, CDR2 SVGIG (reference sequence). CDR3 loop: CAWDRNTEAFF. For the CDR3, the DNA is TGTGCCTGGGATAGGAACACTGAAGCTTTCTTT.

This clonotype has more than one count but fewer than ten. This clone may be a read error of a much larger clone one base away. The gene calls are TRBV25-1 and TRBJ2-7; D call uncertain. The CDR3 covers 10 residues. Germline CDR1 MGHDK, CDR2 SYGVNS. Trimming took off 3 bases at V and 5 bases at J, with 2 bases between the two ends. For the CDR3, the DNA is TGTGCCAGCAGTGACCACGAGCAGTACTTC. Translation gives CASSDHEQYF.